This T cell receptor beta chain came from a study of blood T cell repertoires in COVID-19. Study-wide background: Donors in the United States, Italy and Spain gave samples during acute or convalescent COVID-19. In each case, the material was cDNA or gDNA derived from T cells, B-cell-depleted T cells, or PBMCs.

This CDR3 is 16 amino acids long. V dropped 4 bases and J dropped 2 bases, with 16 bases sitting between them. Germline assignment: CDR1 MGHRA and CDR2 YSYEKL. Original methodology: Reference gene primer amplification gave nucleated cell count estimates. Assay: immunoSEQ multiplex PCR; the TCRdb copy retains only in-frame clones and omits some. The D gene and trimming were derived from the DNA, and the V and J assignments and clone size from that table. The sample lists about 92,000 clones, around 82% occurring once. The clonotype originates from a human donor in a cohort sampled during active COVID-19. Source material: peripheral blood. The chain uses TRBV4-1 and TRBJ2-3, with a possible D match to TRBD2 (6 bases). CDR3: CASSPPGGLDTDTQYF. The CDR3 nucleotides are TGCGCCAGCAGCCCACCCGGAGGGCTAGACACAGATACGCAGTATTTT.